The 31 T cell receptor beta chains in this list originate from one sample, sequenced in a study of T cells of healthy individuals. MiXCR, run by TCRdb on the 5' RACE reads, gives a single entry per CDR3 protein. The repertoire holds 75,000 to 95,000 distinct CDR3 sequences, with around 5.1% as singletons. The source of these receptors is a female donor in good health.

In this sample, this clonotype turned up many times. The chain is built from TRBV6-1 and TRBJ2-7, with D tentatively TRBD1 or TRBD2 (6 bases each). The CDR3 spans 16 residues. V lost 5 bases and J lost 2, with 19 bases in between. Germline values: CDR1 MNHNS, CDR2 SASEGT. The CDR3 nucleotides are TGTGCCAGCAGTCCGGGACGAAGAGGGGGGACCTACGAGCAGTACTTC. As protein: CASSPGRRGGTYEQYF.

This clonotype has a count of ten or more. The chain recombines TRBV5-4 with TRBJ2-1; 8 positions agree with TRBD2. The J segment lost 9 bases and the V segment lost 3 bases, leaving 14 bases of the junction unmatched. The CDR3 totals 16 residues. Per the germline V gene, CDR1 is SGHNT and CDR2 is YYREEE (reference sequence). CDR3 sequence reads: CASSSRGSGDLGEQFF. CDR3 coding DNA: TGTGCCAGCAGCTCCCGGGGTAGCGGGGACCTTGGTGAGCAGTTCTTC.

The rearrangement links TRBV28 to TRBJ1-1; no clear D gene. The CDR3 is 14 amino acids. V shed 3 bases and J shed 2 bases, with 10 bases lying between them. Germline V CDR1 and CDR2: MDHEN, SYDVKM. The CDR3 loop is CASSFEAGNTEAFF. The CDR3 coding sequence is TGTGCCAGCAGTTTCGAAGCTGGAAACACTGAAGCTTTCTTT.

This clonotype turned up a few times. The V and J genes are TRBV4-3 and TRBJ2-1, with D possibly matching TRBD2 (7 bases). The V gene's germline CDR1 is LGHNA and CDR2 YSLEER. V was shortened by 1 base and J by 2 bases, with 18 bases between the two germline ends. The CDR3 is 18 residues long. The CDR3 is CASSQGPAGATTYNEQFF. The CDR3 region has the DNA TGCGCCAGCAGCCAAGGCCCGGCGGGGGCGACAACCTACAATGAGCAGTTCTTC.

The chain uses TRBV6-2 or TRBV6-3 and TRBJ2-1, with D perhaps TRBD1 or TRBD2 (5 bases each). Trimming cost V 6 bases and J 6 bases, with 27 bases left between them. Per the germline V gene, CDR1 is MNHEY and CDR2 is SVGEGT. This CDR3 region has 18 residues. The CDR3 nucleotides are TGTGCCAGCAGAGGGGCGTTTGCCGCGGGTTTCGGTTTCAATGAGCAGTTCTTC. Protein: CASRGAFAAGFGFNEQFF.

Note on this clonotype: A read error may account for a junction end that differs from germline. The V and J genes are TRBV27 and TRBJ1-5; tentatively, D is TRBD1 (5 bases). This CDR3 is 17 amino acids long. Germline loops: CDR1 MNHEY, CDR2 SMNVEV (reference sequence). In DNA, the CDR3 is TGTGCCAGCAGTTTGGACCGGGGCCCAGTGGGGGGTCAGCCCCAGAATTTT. It is translated as CASSLDRGPVGGQPQNF.

At least ten counts were recorded for this clonotype. J is TRBJ2-1 and V is TRBV6-2 or TRBV6-3, with D tentatively TRBD2 (5 bases). The CDR3 runs 10 residues. V was shortened by 4 bases and J by 10 bases, with 5 bases between the two germline ends. The germline V gene has CDR1 MNHEY and CDR2 SVGEGT. CDR3 bases: TGTGCCAGCAGTTCGGGAGAGCAGTTCTTC. It is translated as CASSSGEQFF.

This clonotype was counted ten times or more. The chain has TRBV28 and TRBJ2-2; 7 nucleotides align to TRBD1. This CDR3 is 14 amino acids long. The trim removed 10 bases at V and 0 bases at J, leaving 5 bases unmatched. The germline V gene encodes CDR1 MDHEN and CDR2 SYDVKM. The CDR3 bases are TGTGCCACCCAGGGACAGTCGAACACCGGGGAGCTGTTTTTT. Translating gives CATQGQSNTGELFF.

This clonotype showed up many times. CDR3 nucleotide sequence: TGTGCCAGCAGCCAAGGTACCGGGAGGGCGGTATTGACAGATACGCAGTATTTT. This sequence encodes CASSQGTGRAVLTDTQYF. This chain connects TRBV3-1 to TRBJ2-3; 8 bases are shared with TRBD2. The ends lost 1 base at V and 3 bases at J; junction bases unmatched: 12. Germline-derived CDR1 and CDR2 are LGHDT and YNNKEL (reference sequence). The CDR3 has 18 amino acids.

This clonotype came up a few times. V is TRBV7-9 and J is TRBJ2-5; D perhaps matches TRBD2 (5 bases). This CDR3 is built from 14 residues. The germline gives CDR1 SEHNR, CDR2 FQNEAQ (reference sequence). Trimming cost V 3 bases and J 2 bases, with 10 bases left between them. CDR3 loop: CASSLKGLQETQYF. Written as DNA, the CDR3 is TGTGCCAGCAGCTTGAAAGGACTTCAAGAGACCCAGTACTTC.

This clonotype showed up many times. The DNA of the CDR3 is TGTGCCAGCAGTTTAGCGGTGCAGGGCAATCAGCCCCAGCATTTT. Residues: CASSLAVQGNQPQHF. This chain uses TRBV12-3 or TRBV12-4 with TRBJ1-5; D not certain. The length of the CDR3 is 15 residues. Between the trimmed V and J ends, which lost 0 bases and 2 bases, there was a span of 8 bases.

This clonotype was seen once. The junction does not match germline at one end; this may be a read error. This sequence joins TRBV12-3 or TRBV12-4 and TRBJ2-2; TRBD2 matches 13 bases. The CDR3 totals 17 residues. The CDR3 region is CASPDGTSGKNTGKLFF. CDR3 DNA sequence: TGTGCCAGCCCAGACGGGACTAGCGGGAAGAACACCGGGAAGCTGTTTTTT.

Of note for this clonotype: Since a much larger clone is just one base distant, this may be a read error. The chain uses TRBV7-2 and TRBJ2-5; tentatively, D is TRBD2 (6 bases). This CDR3 is built from 15 residues. The V end lost 4 bases, the J end lost 2 bases, and 14 bases lay between the germline ends. Germline values: CDR1 SGHTA, CDR2 FQGNSA. CDR3 sequence: CASSSQWEVQETQYF. The CDR3 DNA reads TGTGCCAGCAGCTCCCAGTGGGAGGTACAAGAGACCCAGTACTTC.

This clonotype has more than one count but fewer than ten. This chain uses TRBV5-4 with TRBJ1-4, with D uncertain. V gave up 4 bases and J gave up 6 bases, with 13 bases separating them. CDR3 size: 14 residues. CDR1 SGHNT and CDR2 YYREEE come from the germline V gene (reference sequence). The CDR3 DNA is TGTGCCAGCAGCCTTGGAGCGGCACATGAAAAACTGTTTTTT. Translation gives CASSLGAAHEKLFF.

This chain joins TRBV28 and TRBJ1-5; the match to TRBD1 covers 7 bases. Trimming cost V 7 bases and J 7 bases; bases outside gene matches: 13. The CDR3 is 15 residues long. CDR1 and CDR2 from the germline V gene are MDHEN and SYDVKM. In nucleotides, the CDR3 is TGTGCCAGCACCCTTATGGGAGACAGGGAACAGCCCCAGCATTTT. Its protein is CASTLMGDREQPQHF.

This clonotype showed up many times. The gene calls are TRBV14 and TRBJ2-7; the D gene is possibly TRBD1 (6 bases). Looked up from germline, CDR1 is SGHDN and CDR2 is FVKESK. Trimming took 2 bases from V and 6 from J, leaving 17 bases between them. The CDR3 is 15 amino acids. CDR3 sequence reads: CASSQFRGTTSEQYF. The CDR3, as DNA: TGTGCCAGCAGCCAATTTAGGGGGACAACGAGCGAGCAGTACTTC.

This clonotype occurred a few times. This chain uses TRBV18 with TRBJ2-7; TRBD2 agrees at 8 bases. Germline V CDR1 and CDR2: KGHSH, LQKENI. The CDR3 consists of 19 residues. The J segment lost 2 bases and the V segment lost 0 bases, leaving 15 bases of the junction unmatched. The CDR3 region is CASSPPGFLAGIRAYEQYF. The CDR3 bases are TGTGCCAGCTCACCACCCGGGTTCCTAGCGGGTATAAGAGCCTACGAGCAGTACTTC.

CDR3 bases: TGTGCCAGCAGTCCTGCAGGGAGGCCCAACACTGAAGCTTTCTTT. Translation: CASSPAGRPNTEAFF. The gene calls are TRBV12-3 or TRBV12-4 and TRBJ1-1; possibly TRBD1 for D (5 bases). The CDR3 spans 15 residues. V was cut by 5 bases and J by 2 bases, with 15 bases left in between.

This clonotype has at least ten counts. The V gene is TRBV4-1, the J gene TRBJ1-6; 9 nucleotides line up with TRBD1. CDR1 is MGHRA, CDR2 YSYEKL, per germline. This CDR3 has 19 amino acids. With 4 bases clipped from V and 5 bases from J, the junction kept 15 bases outside the gene matches. The DNA for the CDR3 is TGCGCCAGCAGCCTCCTACCCCCGGGACAGGGATGGGATAATTCACCCCTCCACTTT. Its translation: CASSLLPPGQGWDNSPLHF.

Regarding this clonotype: The conserved phenylalanine or tryptophan is not found at the CDR3 terminus, so this likely reflects a read error. The CDR3 coding sequence is TGTGCCAGCAGTTTAATAAGGGGAAGGACCGATACCCAGTACTCC. Translated: CASSLIRGRTDTQYS. This chain uses TRBV27 with TRBJ2-5; D might be TRBD1 (5 bases). Germline CDR1 reads MNHEY; CDR2 reads SMNVEV (reference sequence). V was shortened by 2 bases and J by 8 bases, with 18 bases between the two germline ends. The CDR3 length is 15 residues.

With regard to this clonotype: A much larger clonotype is one base distant, so this may be a read error. The chain carries TRBV6-2 or TRBV6-3 and TRBJ2-1; either TRBD1 or TRBD2 may fit D (6 bases each). V gave up 1 base and J gave up 9 bases, with 16 bases separating them. Germline CDR1 MNHEY, CDR2 SVGEGT. This CDR3 contains 15 residues. DNA for the CDR3: TGTGCCAGCAGTTACTTCCGACTAGGGGGAGTTGAGCAGTTCTTC. Protein product: CASSYFRLGGVEQFF.

This clonotype was found many times. This chain joins TRBV9 and TRBJ2-6; D not certain. The V gene's germline CDR1 is SGDLS and CDR2 YYNGEE. Trimming stripped 0 bases from V and 2 bases from J, with 6 bases between. The CDR3 contains 15 residues. The CDR3 loop reads CASSVAPAGANVLTF. In DNA form, the CDR3 reads TGTGCCAGCAGCGTAGCTCCTGCTGGGGCCAACGTCCTGACTTTC. The full variable domain, completed using reference TRBV9 and TRBJ2-6, is DSGVTQTPKHLITATGQRVTLRCSPRSGDLSVYWYQQSLDQGLQFLIQYYNGEERAKGNILERFSAQQFPDLHSELNLSSLELGDSALYFCASSVAPAGANVLTFGAGSRLTVL.

The CDR3 sequence is CASSFWGNQPQHF. The CDR3 region has the DNA TGTGCCAGCAGTTTTTGGGGGAATCAGCCCCAGCATTTT. The chain combines TRBV12-3 or TRBV12-4 with TRBJ1-5, with D tentatively TRBD1 (5 bases). V was pared by 3 bases and J by 4 bases, with 7 bases between. The CDR3 consists of 13 residues.

There are a few counts of this clonotype. The chain carries TRBV20-1 and TRBJ2-3; D remains unclear. CDR3 length: 13 residues. The V gene's germline CDR1 is DFQATT and CDR2 SNEGSKA (reference sequence). Trimming left V 0 bases short and J 1 base short, with 5 bases between. As DNA, the CDR3 is TGCAGTGCTAGAGAGGACGGCACAGATACGCAGTATTTT. Translated: CSAREDGTDTQYF.

This clonotype came up a few times. This chain joins TRBV3-1 and TRBJ2-1, with a weak D call TRBD2 (5 bases). In germline, CDR1 is LGHDT, CDR2 YNNKEL (reference sequence). This CDR3 region has 14 residues. The V and J ends lost 0 bases and 12 bases respectively, with 15 bases between them. CDR3 sequence reads: CASSQDSLATMQFF. In DNA form, the CDR3 reads TGTGCCAGCAGCCAAGATTCGCTAGCCACCATGCAGTTCTTC.

The genes are TRBV25-1 and TRBJ2-7; 7 bases agree with TRBD2. Per germline, CDR1 MGHDK and CDR2 SYGVNS. V lost 3 bases, J lost 6 bases, and 5 bases stayed unmatched. The CDR3 loop spans 13 amino acids. Here the CDR3 DNA reads TGTGCCAGCAGTGAGAGTTGGGGGGGCGAGCAGTACTTC. Amino acids: CASSESWGGEQYF.

In its sample, this clonotype was seen many times. This chain uses TRBV12-3 or TRBV12-4 with TRBJ1-1; unclear D gene. Trimming cost V 1 base and J 0 bases, with 9 bases left between them. The CDR3 spans 15 residues. This chain's CDR3 is CASSLGPKMNTEAFF. The CDR3 nucleotides read TGTGCCAGCAGTTTAGGGCCGAAAATGAACACTGAAGCTTTCTTT.

Many counts were recorded for this clonotype. The V call is TRBV29-1, the J call TRBJ2-7; D is perhaps TRBD1 (5 bases). Deletions cut 4 bases from V and 2 bases from J, with 18 bases between. The V gene's germline CDR1 is SQVTM and CDR2 ANQGSEA. CDR3 length: 15 residues. The CDR3 reads CSVAPPLTEPYEQYF. CDR3 coding DNA: TGCAGCGTTGCACCCCCGTTGACAGAACCCTACGAGCAGTACTTC.

This clonotype was picked up many times. CDR3: CASSYGGGMNTEAFF. The CDR3 DNA reads TGTGCCAGCAGTTACGGGGGGGGAATGAACACTGAAGCTTTCTTT. The chain couples TRBV6-2 or TRBV6-3 to TRBJ1-1, with D possibly TRBD1 on 5 matching bases. V dropped 2 bases and J dropped 0 bases, with 10 bases sitting between them. Germline CDR1 MNHEY, CDR2 SVGEGT. There are 15 residues in the CDR3.

This clonotype came up many times. J is TRBJ2-1 and V is TRBV20-1, with 9 bases lining up with TRBD1. Trimming at V came to 0 bases and at J to 4 bases, leaving 19 bases not matched to a gene. This CDR3 is 20 amino acids long. Looked up from germline, CDR1 is DFQATT and CDR2 is SNEGSKA (reference sequence). In DNA form, the CDR3 reads TGCAGTGCTAGAGATTACCGGGACAGGGCCTCTGTCCCCCGTTACAATGAGCAGTTCTTC. Translation: CSARDYRDRASVPRYNEQFF.

V gene TRBV20-1 combines with J gene TRBJ1-3; D may be TRBD1 (6 bases). CDR1 and CDR2 from the germline V gene are DFQATT and SNEGSKA (reference sequence). The CDR3 is 16 amino acids. V lost 4 bases and J lost 4, with 20 bases in between. The CDR3 reads CSAIPIDFTGGNTIYF. For the CDR3, the DNA is TGCAGTGCTATCCCCATAGATTTCACAGGGGGAAACACCATATATTTT.